The rows below give T cell receptor beta chains drawn from one sample of a study of T cells in Graves' hyperthyroidism and ophthalmopathy. TCRdb analysed the multiplex PCR reads with MiXCR anew, one entry per CDR3 protein. The repertoire consists of about 740,000 distinct CDR3 sequences, with around 13% occurring once and the leading ten covering 10%. The source material was blood. These TCRs come from a woman aged 18-35 years with Graves' hyperthyroidism. CDR3s include the opening cysteine and the closing phenylalanine or tryptophan. A D gene is named only where the DNA matches it firmly. Clone size appears in some rows only: once, few, many, or a class for an expanded clone.

V,size,D,J,DNA,CDR3
TRBV20-1,once,-,TRBJ2-7,TGCAGTGCTAGGGCGCGAGCGTCTGGCGAGCAGTACTTC,CSARARASGEQYF
TRBV13,once,-,TRBJ2-7,TGTGCCAGCAGCTTAGGCAGGAGGCCACCTTACGAGCAGTACTTC,CASSLGRRPPYEQYF
TRBV6-1,few,-,TRBJ2-3,TGTGCCAGCAGTGGGGACCCGGGACCCGGAGGGGGTTCCACAGATACGCAGTATTTT,CASSGDPGPGGGSTDTQYF
TRBV13,-,-,TRBJ2-1,TGTGCCAGCAGCGGCTGGGGGGCAGGTGAGCAGTTCTTC,CASSGWGAGEQFF
TRBV20-1,many,TRBD1,TRBJ2-7,TGCAGTGTCACCCCGGGACAGGCCTACGAGCAGTACTTC,CSVTPGQAYEQYF
TRBV7-8,many,TRBD2,TRBJ2-7,TGTGCCAGCAGCCGTGGTCTAGCGGGAGGTTACGAAGGCGAGCAGTACTTC,CASSRGLAGGYEGEQYF
TRBV6-1,many,-,TRBJ1-5,TGTGCCAGCAGTGAAGGGCCCGGGGCCCAGCATTTT,CASSEGPGAQHF
TRBV12-3/TRBV12-4,many,-,TRBJ1-4,TGTGCCAGCAGTAGAGGGACAACAGTATTCTCCAATGAAAAACTGTTTTTT,CASSRGTTVFSNEKLFF
TRBV5-1,many,-,TRBJ2-7,TGCGCCAGCAGCTCGTTCACGGACTACGAGCAGTACTTC,CASSSFTDYEQYF
TRBV12-3/TRBV12-4,-,-,TRBJ1-1,TGTGCCAGTGCTCGAAGGGGAGTTGAAGCTTTCTTT,CASARRGVEAFF
TRBV24-1,-,-,TRBJ2-7,TGTGCCACCAGCATGGGATCAGGCGAGCAGTACTTC,CATSMGSGEQYF
TRBV7-3,many,TRBD2,TRBJ2-2,TGTGCCAGCAGCCTCCGACCACCAGGACTAGCGGCATCGAACACCGGGGAGCTGTTTTTT,CASSLRPPGLAASNTGELFF
TRBV28,-,-,TRBJ2-4,TGTGCCAGCAGGTCAATTGACAGCCCATCAAACATTCAGTACTTC,CASRSIDSPSNIQYF
TRBV20-1,-,TRBD2,TRBJ2-7,TGCAGTGCTACCCTCGCCGACGTGACTAGCGGGAGTAAGAAGCAGTACTTC,CSATLADVTSGSKKQYF
TRBV29-1,few,TRBD1,TRBJ2-2,TGCAGCGTTGACCGCCTAGGGGACAGGATCACCGGGGAGCTGTTTTTT,CSVDRLGDRITGELFF
TRBV6-1,many,-,TRBJ1-2,TGTGCCAGCAGATTGACCCCGGGACACGGCTACACCTTC,CASRLTPGHGYTF
TRBV29-1,few,-,TRBJ1-1,TGCAGCGTTGTGAGGGGGAACACTGAAGCTTTCTTT,CSVVRGNTEAFF
TRBV7-8,-,TRBD2,TRBJ2-2,TGTGCCAGCAGCTCCCGCAAACCTGTAGCGGGGGCGAACACCGGGGAGCTGTTTTTT,CASSSRKPVAGANTGELFF
TRBV12-3/TRBV12-4,few,TRBD2,TRBJ2-1,TGTGCCAGCAGTCGGCGGGGGGGCCTTTACAATGAGCAGTTCTTC,CASSRRGGLYNEQFF
TRBV6-2/TRBV6-3,-,-,TRBJ1-3,TGTGCCAGCAGGTTCCGCCCATCGGACAGTAGTAAATTTTCTGGAAACACCATATATTTT,CASRFRPSDSSKFSGNTIYF
TRBV20-1,many,-,TRBJ2-7,TGCAGTGCCGTAATAGCGGCCCCCTACGAGCAGTACTTC,CSAVIAAPYEQYF
TRBV20-1,-,TRBD1,TRBJ2-6,TGCAGTGCTTGGGACAGGGGGCTTTCTGGGGCCAACGTCCTGACTTTC,CSAWDRGLSGANVLTF
TRBV9,-,-,TRBJ1-1,TGTGCCAGCAGCGTCCTGGGGACCCGCCTCGTCTTT,CASSVLGTRLVF
TRBV11-3,many,TRBD1,TRBJ2-5,TGTGCCAGCAGCATAAGGACAGGGGCGGGGGAGACCCAGTACTTC,CASSIRTGAGETQYF
TRBV15,few,-,TRBJ1-1,TGTGCCACCAGCAGAGATAGGACTGAAGCTTTCTTT,CATSRDRTEAFF
TRBV14,many,TRBD1,TRBJ2-7,TGTGCCAGCAGCAAGTTGGAGACAGGGAGATACGAGCAGTACTTC,CASSKLETGRYEQYF
TRBV27,-,-,TRBJ2-3,TGTGCCAGCAGTTGGGCAGGAGATACGCAGTATTTT,CASSWAGDTQYF
TRBV10-1,-,-,TRBJ2-2,TGCGCCAGCTCCCCCGTCGGTGGGGAGCTGTTTTTT,CASSPVGGELFF
TRBV30,many,-,TRBJ1-2,TGTGCCTGGATAGGTTTCGATGGCTACACCTTC,CAWIGFDGYTF
TRBV11-2,many,-,TRBJ2-2,TGTGCCAGCAGCTCCAGACCCCCGAACACCGGGGAGCTGTTTTTT,CASSSRPPNTGELFF
TRBV6-1,-,TRBD1,TRBJ2-7,TGTGCCAGCAGGTCGGGACAGGGGGCCTACGATCAGTACTTC,CASRSGQGAYDQYF
TRBV15,many,TRBD1,TRBJ1-2,TGTGCCACCAGCAGTCCTCCGGGACAGGGTGACTATGGCTACACCTTC,CATSSPPGQGDYGYTF
TRBV6-2/TRBV6-3,many,-,TRBJ2-7,TGTGCCAGCAGTTACGCCCTAGACTACGGGCAGTACTTC,CASSYALDYGQYF
TRBV2,few,TRBD1,TRBJ2-6,TGTGCCAGCAGTGACTGGGGGACAGTGGGTGGTGGCTCTGGGGCCAACGTCCTGACTTTC,CASSDWGTVGGGSGANVLTF
TRBV7-9,many,-,TRBJ2-1,TGTGCCAGCAGCCCCGGGGGTTTGGAGAATGAGCAGTTCTTC,CASSPGGLENEQFF
TRBV20-1,-,TRBD1,TRBJ2-6,TGCAGTGCTTCAACCCGACCCCGGGACAGGGGCTTGAGGGGGGCCAACGTCCTGACTTTC,CSASTRPRDRGLRGANVLTF
TRBV7-2,few,TRBD2,TRBJ2-7,TGTGCCAGCAGCTCCCTAGCGGCGGGAGGGTACTACGAGCAGTACTTC,CASSSLAAGGYYEQYF
TRBV9,few,TRBD1,TRBJ1-5,TGTGCCAGCAGCGTACCGGGGCCCAACAGGGGAGAGGATCAGCCCCAGCATTTT,CASSVPGPNRGEDQPQHF
TRBV12-3/TRBV12-4,-,TRBD2,TRBJ2-3,TGTGCCAGCAGTAATATAGCGGGGACGGGGTCAGATACGCAGTATTTT,CASSNIAGTGSDTQYF
TRBV6-1,few,TRBD2,TRBJ2-1,TGTGCCACCTCGCCGAGGGCGGGAGGAATGAATGAGCAGTTCTTC,CATSPRAGGMNEQFF
TRBV9,few,-,TRBJ2-2,TGTGCCAGCAGCTATCACCCTGACACGAACACCGGGGAGCTGTTTTTT,CASSYHPDTNTGELFF
TRBV10-2,-,TRBD1,TRBJ2-2,TGCGCCAGCACCCCCCAGGGGGCATCCGGGGAGCTGTTTTTT,CASTPQGASGELFF
TRBV2,many,-,TRBJ1-3,TGTGCCAGCAGTCTTGGGCAGGGCGGAAACACCATATATTTT,CASSLGQGGNTIYF
TRBV19,-,-,TRBJ1-4,TGTGCCAGTAGTATGTCAGGGGAGGGTTTCAGGAATGAAAAACTGTTTTTT,CASSMSGEGFRNEKLFF
TRBV6-1,many,-,TRBJ2-7,TGTGCCAGCACCACTCCCGGGGATTTATACGAGCAGTACTTC,CASTTPGDLYEQYF
TRBV29-1,few,-,TRBJ1-1,TGCAGCGTTGTAGTCGAAATGAACACTGAAGCTTTCTTT,CSVVVEMNTEAFF
TRBV20-1,many,-,TRBJ2-7,TGCAGTGACACCCCTCGGCAGGGGAGTTACGAGCAGTACTTC,CSDTPRQGSYEQYF
TRBV30,many,-,TRBJ2-5,TGTGCCTGGCGGAGGGGCCAAGAGACCCAGTACTTC,CAWRRGQETQYF
TRBV27,many,TRBD2,TRBJ2-2,TGTGCCAGCAGTCGAGGACTAGCCTTTAGGACCGGGGAGCTGTTTTTT,CASSRGLAFRTGELFF
TRBV28,few,-,TRBJ1-4,TGTGCCAGCAGTTTATTGGAGGGGCTGGATGAAAAACTGTTTTTT,CASSLLEGLDEKLFF
TRBV20-1,-,-,TRBJ1-1,TGCAGTGCTACAGACTTGGGCCCATGGAACACTGAAGCTTTCTTT,CSATDLGPWNTEAFF
TRBV12-3/TRBV12-4,-,-,TRBJ1-3,TGTGCCAGCAAGGCCGCTTGGACATCTGGAAACACCATATATTTT,CASKAAWTSGNTIYF